The 4 T cell receptor beta chains given below trace back to one sample, sequenced in a study of T cell responses to AZD1222 COVID-19 vaccine. Assay used: immunoSEQ multiplex PCR; TCRdb lists only in-frame clones, some missing. Among more than 85,000 clones listed, roughly 82% were seen once. The sequencing here drew on peripheral blood, taken on day 0 of AZD1222 vaccination. Receptors were obtained from an adult in good health.

The chain employs TRBV6-2 or TRBV6-3 and TRBJ2-5, with 9 bases that match TRBD2. Germline V CDR1 and CDR2: MNHEY, SVGEGT. Trimming at V came to 5 bases and at J to 5 bases, leaving 6 bases not matched to a gene. The CDR3 runs to 14 residues. The CDR3: CASSPRGGSETQYF. As DNA, the CDR3 is TGTGCCAGCAGTCCGCGGGGGGGTTCGGAGACCCAGTACTTC.

The chain has TRBV29-1 and TRBJ1-3; D ambiguous. Germline-derived CDR1 and CDR2 are SQVTM and ANQGSEA. CDR3 size: 12 residues. V lost 4 bases, J lost 1 base, and 5 bases lay in between. CDR3 protein: CSVAGSGNTIYF. The CDR3, as DNA: TGCAGCGTTGCCGGGTCTGGAAACACCATATATTTT.

This sequence joins TRBV5-6 and TRBJ1-2; D ambiguous. Germline V CDR1 and CDR2: SGHDT, YYEEEE. The V gene lost 1 base and the J gene lost 2 bases, with 12 bases spanning the gap. This CDR3 is built from 15 residues. CDR3 protein: CASSLYHRNNYGYTF. CDR3 nucleotides: TGTGCCAGCAGCTTGTATCACAGAAACAACTATGGCTACACCTTC.

V usage is TRBV6-5 and J usage is TRBJ2-1; 9 bases are a match to TRBD1. J lost 12 bases, V lost 8 bases, and 5 bases had no gene match. The germline CDR1 and CDR2 sequences are MNHEY and SVGAGI. The length of the CDR3 is 11 residues. The CDR3 loop reads CASGTGNPQFF. The CDR3 DNA reads TGTGCCAGCGGGACAGGGAACCCGCAGTTCTTC.